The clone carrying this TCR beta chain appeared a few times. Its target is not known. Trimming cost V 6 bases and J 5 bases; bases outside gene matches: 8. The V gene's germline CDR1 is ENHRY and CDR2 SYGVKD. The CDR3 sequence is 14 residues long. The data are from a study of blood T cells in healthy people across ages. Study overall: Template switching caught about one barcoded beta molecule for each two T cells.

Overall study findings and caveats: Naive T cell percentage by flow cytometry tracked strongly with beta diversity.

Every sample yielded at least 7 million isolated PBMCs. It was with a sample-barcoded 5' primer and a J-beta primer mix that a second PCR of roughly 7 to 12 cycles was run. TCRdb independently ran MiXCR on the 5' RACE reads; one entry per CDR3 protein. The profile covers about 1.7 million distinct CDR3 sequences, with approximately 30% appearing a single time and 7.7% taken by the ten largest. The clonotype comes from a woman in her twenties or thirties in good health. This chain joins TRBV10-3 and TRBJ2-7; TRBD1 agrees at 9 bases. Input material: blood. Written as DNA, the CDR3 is TGTGCCATCAGCCGGGACAGGGAAGTCCACGAGCAGTACTTC. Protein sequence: CAISRDREVHEQYF.